This note documents a single TCR beta chain sequence. This CDR3 region has 11 residues. With 8 bases removed from V and 5 bases from J, the gap between germline ends came to 7 bases. This sample stems from a study of blood T cell repertoires in COVID-19. The overall study: In each case, the material was cDNA or gDNA derived from T cells, B-cell-depleted T cells, or PBMCs.

Profiled with immunoSEQ multiplex PCR; TCRdb holds only in-frame clones, not every one. Of roughly 180,000 clones listed, roughly 86% are singletons. Two negative PCRs, clearance, or symptom resolution were required of recovered Cohort 3 donors. The TCR sequence derives from a woman aged 25 to 39 who had recovered from COVID-19. The chain couples TRBV12-3 or TRBV12-4 to TRBJ2-1; D not certain. Sequencing input: PBMCs or T cells enriched from blood (not recorded which). The CDR3 sequence: CASLENNEQFF. The CDR3 DNA sequence: TGTGCCAGCTTGGAGAACAATGAGCAGTTCTTC.